The 29 T cell receptor beta chains below come from one sample, sequenced in a study of cytomegalovirus exposure and HLA in healthy donors. The PCR contained 60 Vbeta and 13 Jbeta primers. The assay was immunoSEQ multiplex PCR, and TCRdb's table has in-frame clones only and misses some. The profile shows tens of thousands of clones, 86% of them singletons. The sample taken for sequencing was PBMCs. All receptors come from a woman aged 40 to 50 in good health and CMV-seropositive.

V usage is TRBV30 and J usage is TRBJ1-4; D is unresolved. This CDR3 contains 12 residues. Trimming took off 0 bases at V and 8 bases at J, with 7 bases between the two ends. Germline V CDR1 and CDR2: GTSNPN, SVGIG (reference sequence). In DNA form, the CDR3 reads TGTGCCTGGAGTGTACTGAGGGAAAAACTGTTTTTT. Encoded protein: CAWSVLREKLFF.

The CDR3 spells CASSLGGTGSGSPLHF. The DNA of the CDR3 is TGTGCCAGCAGCTTGGGCGGGACAGGGTCTGGTTCACCCCTCCACTTT. This rearrangement joins TRBV5-4 to TRBJ1-6; 9 bases line up with TRBD1. V lost 0 bases, J lost 9 bases, and 7 bases stayed unmatched. The CDR3 is 16 amino acids. The germline V gene encodes CDR1 SGHNT and CDR2 YYREEE (reference sequence).

The gene calls are TRBV7-9 and TRBJ2-2; 11 nucleotides line up with TRBD1. The CDR3 runs 15 residues. CDR1 is SEHNR, CDR2 FQNEAQ, per germline (reference sequence). V shed 3 bases and J 7 bases; nucleotides not matched to a gene: 4. The CDR3 nucleotides are TGTGCCAGCAGCTTGGACAGGGGGCGCCTCGGGGAGCTGTTTTTT. Amino acid sequence: CASSLDRGRLGELFF.

This clone was detected only a few times. CDR3: CASSLQGANTEAFF. Here the CDR3 DNA reads TGTGCCAGCAGCTTACAGGGGGCGAACACTGAAGCTTTCTTT. V usage is TRBV7-9 and J usage is TRBJ1-1; 8 nucleotides line up with TRBD1. The CDR3 runs 14 residues. In germline, CDR1 is SEHNR, CDR2 FQNEAQ (reference sequence). V lost 2 bases to trimming and J lost 1 base; unmatched junction nucleotides: 0.

The rearrangement uses TRBV7-2 and TRBJ1-1; D is perhaps TRBD1 (6 bases). The CDR3 is 16 amino acids. V lost 5 bases and J 5 bases, leaving 21 bases between the germline ends. Per germline, CDR1 SGHTA and CDR2 FQGNSA. Here the CDR3 reads CASSPRTVFGATEAFF. CDR3 in DNA: TGTGCCAGCAGCCCACGGACAGTTTTCGGGGCTACTGAAGCTTTCTTT.

V usage is TRBV5-1 and J usage is TRBJ2-7; the match to TRBD1 covers 9 bases. CDR3 size: 14 residues. Trimming at V came to 4 bases and at J to 6 bases, leaving 8 bases not matched to a gene. The germline CDR1 and CDR2 sequences are SGHRS and YFSETQ. Here the CDR3 reads CASSPGTGTREQYF. In DNA form, the CDR3 reads TGCGCCAGCAGCCCCGGGACAGGGACCCGCGAGCAGTACTTC. The full variable domain, its missing parts supplied by reference TRBV5-1 and TRBJ2-7, is KAGVTQTPRYLIKTRGQQVTLSCSPISGHRSVSWYQQTPGQGLQFLFEYFSETQRNKGNFPGRFSGRQFSNSRSEMNVSTLELGDSALYLCASSPGTGTREQYFGPGTRLTVT.

The chain joins TRBV10-1 to TRBJ2-5; 8 bases align to TRBD2. Germline V gene lookup returns CDR1 WNHNN and CDR2 SYGVQD (reference sequence). V lost 7 bases and J lost 4; bases outside the gene matches: 11. This CDR3 has 15 residues. CDR3 sequence reads: CASNGPGREGETQYF. The CDR3 DNA sequence: TGCGCCAGCAATGGTCCCGGTCGGGAGGGAGAGACCCAGTACTTC.

This chain uses TRBV4-2 with TRBJ1-1; 7 bases are a match to TRBD1. Trimming cost V 7 bases and J 4 bases; bases outside gene matches: 6. The germline CDR1 and CDR2 sequences are LGHNA and YNFKEQ. The CDR3 extends over 13 amino acids. Here the CDR3 DNA reads TGTGCCAGCATCTTAGGGGGCCCCACTGAAGCTTTCTTT. This sequence encodes CASILGGPTEAFF.

The chain links TRBV28 to TRBJ2-5, with TRBD2 as a possible D gene (5 bases). CDR3 length: 13 amino acids. Germline V CDR1 and CDR2: MDHEN, SYDVKM. V lost 5 bases and J lost 5, with 12 bases in between. The CDR3 sequence is CASSRERGETQYF. CDR3 bases: TGTGCCAGCAGTAGAGAGCGAGGGGAGACCCAGTACTTC.

The chain employs TRBV10-3 and TRBJ1-2; weak D call: TRBD1 (6 bases). Trimming stripped 0 bases from V and 7 bases from J, with 15 bases between. This CDR3 has 15 residues. In germline, CDR1 is ENHRY, CDR2 SYGVKD. The CDR3 region is CAISESRDILFGYTF. The CDR3 DNA reads TGTGCCATCAGTGAGTCGAGGGACATCCTCTTTGGCTACACCTTC.

The CDR3 DNA reads TGTGCCAGCAGTGACTCGGGCAGGGGAAGCAATGAGCAGTTCTTC. This sequence encodes CASSDSGRGSNEQFF. The chain uses TRBV6-4 and TRBJ2-1; tentative D call: TRBD1 (6 bases). V was pared by 0 bases and J by 6 bases, with 12 bases between. CDR1 is MRHNA, CDR2 SNTAGT, per germline. This CDR3 has 15 amino acids.

The chain uses TRBV15 and TRBJ1-2; 11 positions agree with TRBD1. This CDR3 spans 18 amino acids. Germline CDR1 reads LNHNV; CDR2 reads YYDKDF (reference sequence). V lost 0 bases and J lost 1; bases outside the gene matches: 7. CDR3 loop: CATSREADRGLLNYGYTF. The CDR3 DNA reads as TGTGCCACCAGCAGAGAGGCGGACAGGGGGCTACTTAACTATGGCTACACCTTC. Full variable domain (outside the CDR3, taken from reference TRBV15 and TRBJ1-2): DAMVIQNPRYQVTQFGKPVTLSCSQTLNHNVMYWYQQKSSQAPKLLFHYYDKDFNNEADTPDNFQSRRPNTSFCFLDIRSPGLGDTAMYLCATSREADRGLLNYGYTFGSGTRLTVV.

This clone was counted a single time. The chain joins TRBV19 to TRBJ2-7; 7 bases match TRBD2. Germline CDR1 is LNHDA and CDR2 is SQIVND (reference sequence). The CDR3 loop spans 14 amino acids. V was pared by 4 bases and J by 0 bases, with 3 bases of the junction left unmatched. The CDR3 region is CASSSGSLSYEQYF. The CDR3 DNA is TGTGCCAGTAGTAGCGGGAGCCTCTCCTACGAGCAGTACTTC. Supplemented by reference TRBV19 and TRBJ2-7, the full variable domain reads DGGITQSPKYLFRKEGQNVTLSCEQNLNHDAMYWYRQDPGQGLRLIYYSQIVNDFQKGDIAEGYSVSREKKESFPLTVTSAQKNPTAFYLCASSSGSLSYEQYFGPGTRLTVT.

This clone occurred once. The rearrangement uses TRBV7-2 and TRBJ2-5; 7 bases agree with TRBD2. The length of the CDR3 is 16 residues. CDR1 is SGHTA, CDR2 FQGNSA, per germline. V trimming: 3 bases; J trimming: 2 bases; junction bases outside the gene matches: 9. Written as DNA, the CDR3 is TGTGCCAGCAGCTTGGCTAGCGGAGTAGTTCAAGAGACCCAGTACTTC. Its protein product is CASSLASGVVQETQYF.

This clone was recorded a few times. The V and J genes are TRBV19 and TRBJ1-6, with D unclear. CDR3 length: 13 amino acids. Germline V CDR1 and CDR2: LNHDA, SQIVND (reference sequence). V was shortened by 3 bases and J by 7 bases, with 7 bases between the two germline ends. CDR3: CASSMAGNSPLHF. CDR3 bases: TGTGCCAGTAGTATGGCGGGGAATTCACCCCTCCACTTT.

This clone was recorded once. This chain connects TRBV10-3 to TRBJ2-7; 8 bases map to TRBD2. The CDR3 spans 15 residues. Germline trimming cut 2 bases from V and 6 bases from J; bases unmatched to any gene: 9. Germline V CDR1 and CDR2: ENHRY, SYGVKD. The CDR3 is CAISEPGTGGGEQYF. For the CDR3, the DNA is TGTGCCATCAGTGAGCCGGGGACCGGGGGGGGCGAGCAGTACTTC.

This rearrangement joins TRBV27 to TRBJ2-1; 11 bases are a match to TRBD1. Unmatched junction bases numbered 4, after V lost 4 bases and J lost 8 bases. Germline V lookup: CDR1 MNHEY, CDR2 SMNVEV (reference sequence). The CDR3 consists of 14 residues. CDR3 in amino acids: CASSSGQGAYEQFF. The CDR3 DNA sequence: TGTGCCAGCAGTTCCGGACAGGGGGCGTATGAGCAGTTCTTC.

V usage is TRBV10-3 and J usage is TRBJ2-7; 10 nucleotides agree with TRBD1. Germline V CDR1 and CDR2: ENHRY, SYGVKD. J gave up 3 bases and V 9 bases, and 8 bases lay outside the gene matches. CDR3 length: 14 amino acids. CDR3 bases: TGTGCCATTGATCCGGGACAGGGGAGCTACGAGCAGTACTTC. Amino acids: CAIDPGQGSYEQYF.

CDR3 DNA: TGTGCCAGCAGCTTGTCGGTAGGACAGGCTGGCTACACCTTC. Amino acid sequence: CASSLSVGQAGYTF. This chain uses TRBV5-4 with TRBJ1-2; TRBD1 agrees at 7 bases. There are 14 residues in the CDR3. After removal of 1 base from V and 7 bases from J, the junction contained 7 bases not matched to a gene. CDR1 and CDR2 (germline): SGHNT, YYREEE (reference sequence).

The chain carries TRBV11-2 and TRBJ2-7; TRBD2 matches 10 bases. Per germline, CDR1 SGHAT and CDR2 FQNNGV. This CDR3 comprises 16 residues. The junction had 10 bases not matched to a gene; V was cut back by 6 bases and J by 2 bases. The CDR3 DNA is TGTGCCAGCAGACTAACCGGGACTAGCGCGACCTACGAGCAGTACTTC. It specifies CASRLTGTSATYEQYF.

The chain recombines TRBV6-5 with TRBJ2-7; D is perhaps TRBD2 (6 bases). Germline V gives CDR1 MNHEY, CDR2 SVGAGI. The CDR3 loop spans 15 amino acids. The V gene lost 0 bases and the J gene lost 4 bases, with 13 bases spanning the gap. In DNA form, the CDR3 reads TGTGCCAGCAGTTACTCCCGTGCTGGGAGGTACGAGCAGTACTTC. It codes for CASSYSRAGRYEQYF.

The chain joins TRBV7-2 to TRBJ2-2, with unresolved D. CDR3 length equals 13 residues. CDR1 and CDR2 (germline): SGHTA, FQGNSA. V was pared by 1 base and J by 6 bases, with 6 bases between. The CDR3 loop is CASSLGGAGELFF. The CDR3 DNA follows: TGTGCCAGCAGCTTAGGAGGCGCCGGGGAGCTGTTTTTT. Full variable domain (rest looked up from reference TRBV7-2 and TRBJ2-2): GAGVSQSPSNKVTEKGKDVELRCDPISGHTALYWYRQSLGQGLEFLIYFQGNSAPDKSGLPSDRFSAERTGGSVSTLTIQRTQQEDSAVYLCASSLGGAGELFFGEGSRLTVL.

This sequence joins TRBV18 and TRBJ2-7; tentative D call: TRBD1 (7 bases). This CDR3 is built from 15 residues. Trimming removed 6 bases at V and 2 bases at J, with 17 bases between. Germline CDR1 reads KGHSH; CDR2 reads LQKENI. The CDR3 coding sequence is TGTGCCAGCTCTCCGAACAGGGGAGGCGCCTACGAGCAGTACTTC. Its translation is CASSPNRGGAYEQYF.

This chain's CDR3 is CASSPQESGGLGQPQHF. The CDR3 DNA reads as TGTGCCAGCTCACCACAAGAGAGCGGGGGCTTGGGTCAGCCCCAGCATTTT. The rearrangement links TRBV18 to TRBJ1-5, with D perhaps TRBD1 (6 bases). With 1 base removed from V and 6 bases from J, the gap between germline ends came to 19 bases. Germline V gene data show CDR1 as KGHSH and CDR2 as LQKENI. The CDR3 has 17 amino acids.

The rearrangement links TRBV4-1 to TRBJ1-4, with 7 positions matching TRBD1. This CDR3 is built from 15 residues. CDR1 and CDR2 (germline): MGHRA, YSYEKL. The V and J ends lost 2 bases and 8 bases, in that order; junction bases with no gene match: 8. CDR3 nucleotide sequence: TGCGCCAGCAGCCAAACCGGACAGGTCCCCGAAAAACTGTTTTTT. Translated, it gives CASSQTGQVPEKLFF.

V gene TRBV9 combines with J gene TRBJ1-1, with unresolved D. V gave up 0 bases and J gave up 6 bases, with 12 bases separating them. This CDR3 is built from 14 residues. Germline assignment: CDR1 SGDLS and CDR2 YYNGEE. This CDR3 reads CASSVGPMTPEAFF. The DNA of the CDR3 is TGTGCCAGCAGCGTAGGCCCCATGACTCCTGAAGCTTTCTTT.

Details on this clone: The same CDR3 can be traced to other DNA sequences in this sample. This chain uses TRBV11-2 with TRBJ2-3; 8 positions agree with TRBD2. This CDR3 is built from 17 residues. Germline V lookup: CDR1 SGHAT, CDR2 FQNNGV. J lost 2 bases, V lost 4 bases, and 11 bases had no gene match. The CDR3 region has the DNA TGTGCCAGCAGCTCGGGAGGGGGGGGCCCTATCACAGATACGCAGTATTTT. Amino acid sequence: CASSSGGGGPITDTQYF.

This clone appeared a few times. The chain carries TRBV6-1 and TRBJ2-7, with D maybe TRBD2 (6 bases). Germline V gives CDR1 MNHNS, CDR2 SASEGT. CDR3 length: 13 amino acids. V lost 9 bases and J lost 6, with 18 bases in between. This CDR3 is CASGEAGKGEQYF. In nucleotides, the CDR3 is TGTGCCAGTGGGGAGGCAGGGAAGGGCGAGCAGTACTTC.

This chain links TRBV18 with TRBJ1-1, with D possibly matching TRBD1 (5 bases). Germline CDR1 reads KGHSH; CDR2 reads LQKENI. The CDR3 contains 13 residues. The V end lost 7 bases, the J end lost 6 bases, and 15 bases lay between the germline ends. The CDR3 nucleotides read TGTGCCAGCTATGATTGGGGGGACTCTGAAGCTTTCTTT. It translates to CASYDWGDSEAFF.